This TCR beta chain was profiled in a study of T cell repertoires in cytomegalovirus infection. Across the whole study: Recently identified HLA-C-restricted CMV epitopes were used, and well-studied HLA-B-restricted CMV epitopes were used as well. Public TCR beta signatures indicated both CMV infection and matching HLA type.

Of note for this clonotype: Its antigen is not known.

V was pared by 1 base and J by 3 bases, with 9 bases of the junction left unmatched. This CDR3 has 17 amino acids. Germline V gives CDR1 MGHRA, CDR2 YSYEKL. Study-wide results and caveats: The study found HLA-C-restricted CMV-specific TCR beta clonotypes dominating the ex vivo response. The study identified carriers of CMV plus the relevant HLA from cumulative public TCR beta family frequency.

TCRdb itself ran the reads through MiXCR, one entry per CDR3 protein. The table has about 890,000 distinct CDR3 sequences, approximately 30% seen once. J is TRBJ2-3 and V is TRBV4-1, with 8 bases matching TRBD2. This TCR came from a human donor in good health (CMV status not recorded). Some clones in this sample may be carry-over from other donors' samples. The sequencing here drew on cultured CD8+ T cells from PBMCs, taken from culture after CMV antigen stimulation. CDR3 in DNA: TGCGCCAGCAGCCAAGTTTTTCGGGGGGGCGTGACAGATACGCAGTATTTT. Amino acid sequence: CASSQVFRGGVTDTQYF.